This T cell receptor beta chain was sequenced for a study of naive CD8 T cells in extremely preterm neonates. Broader study findings: Preterm neonate repertoires were significantly less rich by iChao1 than others. Compared with older groups, preterm CDR3s were shorter, with fewer N additions and less trimming.

The protocol was immunoSEQ multiplex PCR, while the TCRdb copy is restricted to in-frame clones and leaves out a portion. The table shows around 25,000 clones, with roughly 88% occurring only once. Preterm samples came from extremely preterm deliveries at about 22-28 weeks. Comments on this clone: What it recognizes is unknown.

Trimming took off 6 bases at V and 3 bases at J, with 17 bases between the two ends. CDR3 length equals 15 residues. Germline lookup yields CDR1 LGHNT and CDR2 FRNRAP. This chain joins TRBV12-5 and TRBJ1-1; D might be TRBD1 (6 bases). This receptor was obtained from a boy who was born preterm. Sequenced material: naive CD8+ T cells from cord blood. The CDR3 reads CASGQDSRGDTEAFF. The CDR3 region has the DNA TGTGCTAGTGGCCAGGACAGTCGGGGAGACACTGAAGCTTTCTTT.